This is a list of T cell receptor beta chains from one sample in a study of OX40 agonist ivuxolimab in advanced cancers. Sequenced by immunoSEQ multiplex PCR; TCRdb stores in-frame clones only, minus some. This table has tens of thousands of clones, 70% to 90% appearing once. The sequences come from CD4+ or CD8+ T cells sorted from blood, collected in a trial of the OX40 agonist ivuxolimab. These receptors were obtained from an adult with an advanced solid tumor such as melanoma, head and neck, liver or kidney cancer. Each CDR3 is given with its conserved first and last residue. D genes are given only for firm matches. Size values are once, few and many counts, or a class for expanded clones, and some rows have none.

>TRBJ1-2|NA|TRBV19|NA
CASSIVGQGNYGYTF
TGTGCCAGTAGTATAGTGGGGCAGGGCAACTATGGCTACACCTTC
>TRBJ1-1|NA|TRBV6-5|once
CASSYSPGFYTEAFF
TGTGCCAGCAGTTACTCCCCGGGGTTCTACACTGAAGCTTTCTTT
>TRBJ2-6|NA|TRBV5-4|NA
CASSRGQGQLPANVLTF
TGTGCCAGCAGCCGAGGCCAAGGGCAGCTGCCGGCCAACGTCCTGACTTTC
>TRBJ1-5|NA|TRBV19|NA
CASSMRTGVHF
TGTGCCAGTAGTATGAGAACAGGAGTGCATTTT
>TRBJ2-1|TRBD1|TRBV5-6|few
CASNLRWTGVYNEQFF
TGTGCCAGCAACCTGCGATGGACAGGGGTTTACAATGAGCAGTTCTTC
>TRBJ2-3|NA|TRBV5-4|once
CASSLGGVSTDTQYF
TGTGCCAGCAGCTTGGGAGGGGTTAGCACAGATACGCAGTATTTT
>TRBJ1-3|NA|TRBV5-6|NA
CASSLDANSGNTIYF
TGTGCCAGCAGCCTAGACGCCAACTCTGGAAACACCATATATTTT
>TRBJ1-4|NA|TRBV7-9|NA
CASSQGAALGEKLFF
TGTGCCAGCAGCCAAGGGGCAGCCCTTGGGGAAAAACTGTTTTTT
>TRBJ1-2|NA|TRBV30|NA
CAWSAGNYGYTF
TGTGCCTGGAGTGCCGGTAACTATGGCTACACCTTC
>TRBJ1-1|TRBD1|TRBV9|NA
CASSGQGMNTEAFF
TGTGCCAGCAGCGGACAGGGGATGAACACTGAAGCTTTCTTT
>TRBJ2-3|NA|TRBV2|NA
CASSEMTRVGTDTQYF
TGTGCCAGCAGTGAAATGACTAGGGTTGGTACAGATACGCAGTATTTT
>TRBJ1-2|NA|TRBV7-8|NA
CASSAGWAGETNYGYTF
TGTGCCAGCAGCGCCGGGTGGGCAGGAGAAACTAACTATGGCTACACCTTC
>TRBJ2-5|NA|TRBV5-8|NA
CASSLGTWETQYF
TGTGCCAGCAGCTTGGGGACTTGGGAGACCCAGTACTTC
>TRBJ1-4|NA|TRBV6-1|NA
CASSEYDRPTNEKLFF
TGTGCCAGCAGTGAATACGACAGGCCGACTAATGAAAAACTGTTTTTT
>TRBJ1-1|NA|TRBV11-2|NA
CASSLGGTSSEAFF
TGTGCCAGCAGCTTAGGGGGGACAAGTTCTGAAGCTTTCTTT
>TRBJ1-1|NA|TRBV6-1|once
CASSAPTWAEAFF
TGTGCCAGCAGTGCCCCGACTTGGGCTGAAGCTTTCTTT
>TRBJ2-7|NA|TRBV7-8|NA
CASSVASGRYEQYF
TGTGCCAGCAGCGTCGCCTCAGGGCGCTACGAGCAGTACTTC
>TRBJ1-3|TRBD1|TRBV6-1|NA
CASSARQGAGNTIYF
TGTGCCAGCAGTGCTAGACAGGGCGCTGGAAACACCATATATTTT
>TRBJ2-2|NA|TRBV7-2|NA
CASSLVPTPNTGELFF
TGTGCCAGCAGCTTAGTGCCGACACCGAACACCGGGGAGCTGTTTTTT
>TRBJ2-3|TRBD1|TRBV7-6|NA
CASSFGTGATDTQYF
TGTGCCAGCAGCTTTGGGACAGGGGCCACAGATACGCAGTATTTT
>TRBJ2-1|NA|TRBV4-3|NA
CASSQGGLLRNNEQFF
TGCGCCAGCAGCCAAGGGGGTCTTCTTAGGAACAATGAGCAGTTCTTC
>TRBJ2-5|TRBD2|TRBV6-1|NA
CASSEGLAGGQETQYF
TGTGCCAGCAGTGAAGGACTAGCGGGGGGTCAAGAGACCCAGTACTTC
>TRBJ1-6|NA|TRBV30|NA
CAWREKGIKDSPLHF
TGTGCCTGGAGAGAGAAGGGGATAAAGGATTCACCCCTCCACTTT
>TRBJ2-3|TRBD1|TRBV6-1|NA
CASSEQTGGLNTQYF
TGTGCCAGCAGTGAGCAGACAGGGGGCTTGAATACGCAGTATTTT
>TRBJ1-2|NA|TRBV2|NA
CASSDRASNYGYTF
TGTGCCAGCAGTGACCGGGCGTCTAACTATGGCTACACCTTC
>TRBJ1-6|NA|TRBV5-6|NA
CASGSGVTNSPLHF
TGTGCCAGCGGGTCGGGTGTAACTAATTCACCCCTCCACTTT
>TRBJ1-3|NA|TRBV7-6|few
CASSLGQGGNTIYF
TGTGCCAGCAGTTTAGGGCAGGGAGGAAACACCATATATTTT
>TRBJ1-5|NA|TRBV29-1|once
CSVSPANSNQPQHF
TGCAGCGTTTCACCGGCTAATAGCAATCAGCCCCAGCATTTT
>TRBJ1-2|NA|TRBV27|once
CASRSATLNYGYTF
TGTGCCAGCAGATCAGCAACTCTTAACTATGGCTACACCTTC
>TRBJ2-7|TRBD1|TRBV6-6|NA
CASSAGTGGAKQYF
TGTGCCAGCAGTGCCGGGACAGGGGGCGCCAAGCAGTACTTC
>TRBJ1-6|TRBD1|TRBV11-2|NA
CASSSRDRSSSPLHF
TGTGCCAGCAGTTCCCGGGACAGATCGAGTTCACCCCTCCACTTT
>TRBJ1-2|NA|TRBV7-9|NA
CASSLANYGYTF
TGTGCCAGCAGCTTGGCTAACTATGGCTACACCTTC
>TRBJ2-5|TRBD1|TRBV5-1|once
CASSLDTGDETQYF
TGCGCCAGCAGCCTAGATACAGGGGATGAGACCCAGTACTTC
>TRBJ2-3|TRBD2|TRBV11-2|NA
CASSWGRAAQASTDTQYF
TGTGCCAGCAGCTGGGGGAGGGCCGCCCAAGCCAGCACAGATACGCAGTATTTT
>TRBJ1-4|NA|TRBV2|NA
CASSARDAGLEKLFF
TGTGCCAGCAGTGCCCGGGACGCTGGACTTGAAAAACTGTTTTTT
>TRBJ2-3|NA|TRBV7-7|NA
CASSQHLNPSDTQYF
TGTGCCAGCAGCCAACATCTAAACCCATCAGATACGCAGTATTTT
>TRBJ2-5|TRBD2|TRBV2|few
CASSRSGGPGETQYF
TGTGCCAGCAGCCGTAGCGGGGGGCCAGGAGAGACCCAGTACTTC
>TRBJ2-2|NA|TRBV30|NA
CAWSPGANTGELFF
TGTGCCTGGAGTCCAGGGGCGAACACCGGGGAGCTGTTTTTT
>TRBJ2-7|TRBD1|TRBV19|NA
CASRGQGEEQYF
TGTGCCAGTAGGGGACAGGGAGAAGAGCAGTACTTC
>TRBJ1-2|NA|TRBV5-1|NA
CASSLKPGEGYTF
TGCGCCAGCAGCTTGAAGCCGGGCGAAGGCTACACCTTC
>TRBJ1-2|NA|TRBV5-1|NA
CASRTAGAANYGYTF
TGCGCCAGCAGAACCGCCGGGGCAGCTAACTATGGCTACACCTTC
>TRBJ1-5|NA|TRBV18|few
CASSRPGPAGNQPQHF
TGTGCCAGCTCTCGTCCGGGGCCAGCAGGGAATCAGCCCCAGCATTTT
>TRBJ1-2|NA|TRBV11-2|NA
CASSLEGPYGYTF
TGTGCCAGCAGCTTGGAGGGTCCCTATGGCTACACCTTC
>TRBJ2-1|NA|TRBV29-1|NA
CSVGGEREPRGWYNEQFF
TGCAGCGTTGGTGGGGAGCGGGAACCCAGGGGTTGGTACAATGAGCAGTTCTTC
>TRBJ2-7|TRBD2|TRBV7-2|NA
CASSLASGNYEQYF
TGTGCCAGCAGCTTGGCCAGCGGGAACTACGAGCAGTACTTC